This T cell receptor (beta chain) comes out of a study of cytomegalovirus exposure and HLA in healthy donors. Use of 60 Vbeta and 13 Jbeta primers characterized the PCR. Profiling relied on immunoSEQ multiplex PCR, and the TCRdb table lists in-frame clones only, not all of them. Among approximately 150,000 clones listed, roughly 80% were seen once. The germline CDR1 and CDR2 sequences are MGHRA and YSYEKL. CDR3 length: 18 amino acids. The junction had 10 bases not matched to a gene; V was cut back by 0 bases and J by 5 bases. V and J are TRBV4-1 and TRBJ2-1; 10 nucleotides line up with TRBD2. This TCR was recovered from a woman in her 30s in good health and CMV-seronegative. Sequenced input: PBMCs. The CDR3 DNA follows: TGCGCCAGCAGCCAAGATTCCCTAGCGGGGGCCCTAGACAATGAGCAGTTCTTC. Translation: CASSQDSLAGALDNEQFF.